These 8 T cell receptor beta chains came from one sample sequenced in a study. Tregs were sorted as CD4+CD25+CD127-/low cells. TCRdb re-analysed the 5' RACE reads in MiXCR, keeping a single row per CDR3 protein. The data contain 35,000 to 50,000 distinct CDR3 sequences, around 20% of them singletons. The sequencing input was Tregs sorted from blood. All receptors come from a female donor with breast cancer.

J is TRBJ2-7 and V is TRBV4-1; 8 nucleotides align to TRBD1. Looked up from germline, CDR1 is MGHRA and CDR2 is YSYEKL. The CDR3 is made up of 14 amino acids. V lost 3 bases to trimming and J lost 5 bases; unmatched junction nucleotides: 6. CDR3 sequence reads: CASSHGQGSHEQYF. CDR3 nucleotides: TGCGCCAGCAGCCATGGACAGGGTAGCCACGAGCAGTACTTC.

This chain joins TRBV3-1 and TRBJ2-5; 11 bases agree with TRBD2. CDR1 LGHDT and CDR2 YNNKEL come from the germline V gene (reference sequence). This CDR3 spans 16 amino acids. J was trimmed by 2 bases and V by 3 bases; bases with no gene match: 5. CDR3 in amino acids: CASSQAGTSGQETQYF. CDR3 DNA: TGTGCCAGCAGCCAGGCCGGGACTAGCGGACAAGAGACCCAGTACTTC.

Ten or more counts support this clonotype. The chain joins TRBV18 to TRBJ2-7; 7 bases align to TRBD1. The CDR3 length is 15 residues. The V gene's germline CDR1 is KGHSH and CDR2 LQKENI. J lost 5 bases, V lost 1 base, and 8 bases had no gene match. DNA for the CDR3: TGTGCCAGCTCACCACTCGCAGGGGGTGTCGACGAGCAGTACTTC. Amino acid sequence: CASSPLAGGVDEQYF.

Remarks on this clonotype: Germline is not matched at one junction end, which may reflect a read error. Here the CDR3 reads CATRRDSLYNKQFF. As DNA, the CDR3 is TGTGCCACAAGGAGGGACAGTCTCTACAATAAGCAGTTCTTC. V is TRBV24-1 and J is TRBJ2-1; tentatively, D is TRBD1 (7 bases). CDR3 length equals 14 residues. Germline values: CDR1 KGHDR, CDR2 SFDVKD.

This clonotype has only a few counts. One end of the junction is discordant with germline, which a read error may explain. The V gene is TRBV7-8, the J gene TRBJ2-7; 11 nucleotides agree with TRBD2. Germline loops: CDR1 SGHVS, CDR2 FQNEAQ. This CDR3 contains 19 residues. The CDR3 protein is CASSFLGTSGFTGSYVQYF. CDR3 in DNA: TGTGCCAGCAGCTTCCTCGGGACTAGCGGCTTTACCGGAAGCTACGTGCAGTACTTC.

This clonotype was seen only a few times. The V gene is TRBV7-9, the J gene TRBJ2-5; 7 bases align to TRBD2. The ends lost 3 bases at V and 1 base at J; junction bases unmatched: 5. The CDR3 has 15 amino acids. CDR1 is SEHNR and CDR2 is FQNEAQ in the germline V gene (reference sequence). The CDR3 sequence is CASSLPGGGQETQYF. The CDR3 DNA sequence: TGTGCCAGCAGCTTGCCGGGAGGTGGCCAAGAGACCCAGTACTTC.

A few counts support this clonotype. This chain connects TRBV29-1 to TRBJ1-2, with 7 bases that match TRBD1. This CDR3 has 14 amino acids. V gave up 5 bases and J gave up 8 bases; unmatched junction bases: 14. Germline-derived CDR1 and CDR2 are SQVTM and ANQGSEA. The CDR3 bases are TGCAGCGTTCCATCGGGACAGATCCCCAGAGGCTACACCTTC. It is translated as CSVPSGQIPRGYTF. Full variable domain (missing parts from reference TRBV29-1 and TRBJ1-2): SAVISQKPSRDICQRGTSLTIQCQVDSQVTMMFWYRQQPGQSLTLIATANQGSEATYESGFVIDKFPISRPNLTFSTLTVSNMSPEDSSIYLCSVPSGQIPRGYTFGSGTRLTVV.

In regard to this clonotype: Its ends do not fully match the called genes, so a read error is possible. The chain has TRBV5-1 and TRBJ2-2, with D unresolved. This CDR3 comprises 16 residues. Germline-derived CDR1 and CDR2 are SGHRS and YFSETQ. CDR3 DNA sequence: TGCGCCAGCAGCGTGAGACTCTTATCGAACACCGGTGAGCTGTTTTTT. Encoded protein: CASSVRLLSNTGELFF.